The T cell receptor (beta chain) under discussion was sequenced for a study of T-cell memory formation after mild COVID-19. With 5 bases clipped from V and 6 bases from J, the junction kept 10 bases outside the gene matches. The germline V gene has CDR1 SQVTM and CDR2 ANQGSEA. The CDR3 spans 15 residues. Each CDR3 protein is one row after TCRdb ran MiXCR on the 5' RACE reads. Here the sample spans 300,000 or so distinct CDR3 sequences, about 16% being singletons. Sequencing was done on a sample of PBMCs or a T cell subset sorted from them (not recorded which). The receptor was isolated from a man aged 18 to 29 who had mild COVID-19 (a few samples of this study predate the infection). Cell type and time point are not known. The chain uses TRBV29-1 and TRBJ1-2; the match to TRBD1 covers 12 bases. The CDR3 reads CSVRTGTGGFDGYTF. The CDR3 nucleotides read TGCAGCGTTCGCACCGGGACAGGGGGCTTCGATGGCTACACCTTC.